These 14 T cell receptor beta chains share one sample of origin, sequenced in a study of blood T cell repertoires in COVID-19. The protocol was immunoSEQ multiplex PCR, while the TCRdb copy is restricted to in-frame clones and leaves out a portion. This sample has 100,000 or so clones, with approximately 78% found just once. Source material: peripheral blood. The receptors derive from a woman aged 80 or over with acute or convalescent COVID-19.

This rearrangement joins TRBV6-5 to TRBJ1-1, with D perhaps TRBD1 (6 bases). The CDR3 totals 13 residues. Germline CDR1 and CDR2: MNHEY and SVGAGI. V lost 6 bases to trimming and J lost 8 bases, with 16 bases between them. CDR3 sequence: CASSYRESGEAFF. DNA for the CDR3: TGTGCCAGCAGCTACAGGGAATCGGGAGAAGCTTTCTTT.

The rearrangement joins TRBV11-3 to TRBJ2-1; 9 nucleotides match TRBD1. V dropped 5 bases and J dropped 9; count of bases not matched to a gene: 8. CDR3 size: 14 residues. Germline CDR1 reads SGHNT; CDR2 reads YENEEA. The CDR3 DNA sequence: TGTGCCAGCAGCCCACACAGGGGGCGCGTTGAGCAGTTCTTC. Translating it yields CASSPHRGRVEQFF.

The chain links TRBV28 to TRBJ1-1, with 8 nucleotides matching TRBD1. CDR1 and CDR2 from the germline V gene are MDHEN and SYDVKM. The junction had 12 bases not matched to a gene; V was cut back by 7 bases and J by 5 bases. The CDR3 is 15 residues long. In DNA, the CDR3 is TGTGCCAGCACCCATAGCGGACAGGGTGAAACTGAAGCTTTCTTT. Its protein is CASTHSGQGETEAFF.

This clone was recorded a few times. The chain carries TRBV5-1 and TRBJ1-6, with 9 bases matching TRBD1. Trimming took 5 bases from V and 8 from J; bases not matched to a gene: 8. Germline V gene lookup returns CDR1 SGHRS and CDR2 YFSETQ. The CDR3 has 15 residues. The CDR3 DNA follows: TGCGCCAGCAGGGTTTCGGGACAGGGAGATTCACCCCTCCACTTT. As protein: CASRVSGQGDSPLHF.

The chain carries TRBV18 and TRBJ2-2, with TRBD1 matching over 7 bases. This CDR3 has 16 residues. CDR1 is KGHSH and CDR2 is LQKENI in the germline V gene. V lost 3 bases and J lost 3; bases outside the gene matches: 7. CDR3 DNA: TGTGCCAGCTCACCTACAGGGGCCGCTGACACCGGGGAGCTGTTTTTT. It encodes CASSPTGAADTGELFF.

The chain uses TRBV5-1 and TRBJ2-1; TRBD2 matches at 10 bases. V trimming: 2 bases; J trimming: 2 bases; junction bases outside the gene matches: 1. CDR3 size: 15 residues. Germline CDR1 reads SGHRS; CDR2 reads YFSETQ. The CDR3 region has the DNA TGCGCCAGCAGCTTAACTAGCGGGGCCTACAATGAGCAGTTCTTC. It encodes CASSLTSGAYNEQFF.

The chain uses TRBV30 and TRBJ1-1; 7 positions agree with TRBD1. Germline V gene data show CDR1 as GTSNPN and CDR2 as SVGIG (reference sequence). The CDR3 runs to 14 residues. Trimming removed 2 bases from V and 2 bases from J; junction bases left unmatched: 5. The CDR3 spells CAWSSTGDNTEAFF. The DNA for the CDR3 is TGTGCCTGGAGTTCAACAGGGGACAACACTGAAGCTTTCTTT. The variable domain in full, with the rest retrieved from reference TRBV30 and TRBJ1-1, is SQTIHQWPATLVQPVGSPLSLECTVEGTSNPNLYWYRQAAGRGLQLLFYSVGIGQISSEVPQNLSASRPQDRQFILSSKKLLLSDSGFYLCAWSSTGDNTEAFFGQGTRLTVV.

The sample holds many counts of this clone. The rearrangement uses TRBV18 and TRBJ1-1, with 9 bases lining up with TRBD1. Germline CDR1 KGHSH, CDR2 LQKENI. CDR3 length equals 17 residues. V shed 5 bases and J 0 bases; nucleotides not matched to a gene: 10. The CDR3 here is CASSRRTGEGMNTEAFF. For the CDR3, the DNA is TGTGCCAGCTCAAGACGGACAGGGGAAGGGATGAACACTGAAGCTTTCTTT.

This clone has only one observation. V usage is TRBV5-1 and J usage is TRBJ1-1, with a possible D match to TRBD1 (6 bases). Trimming shortened V by 5 bases and J by 0 bases, and 14 bases separated the two germline ends. Germline V gene lookup returns CDR1 SGHRS and CDR2 YFSETQ. This CDR3 contains 15 residues. For the CDR3, the DNA is TGCGCCAGCAGGGGATTGGACAGCGTGAACACTGAAGCTTTCTTT. It translates to CASRGLDSVNTEAFF.

The rearrangement links TRBV6-5 to TRBJ1-1; possible D gene TRBD1, 5 bases. Trimming left V 5 bases short and J 3 bases short, with 13 bases between. Germline V gene lookup returns CDR1 MNHEY and CDR2 SVGAGI. The CDR3 contains 14 residues. CDR3 region: CASSKQGRDTEAFF. In DNA form, the CDR3 reads TGTGCCAGCAGTAAGCAGGGCAGGGACACTGAAGCTTTCTTT.

The V call is TRBV12-3 or TRBV12-4, the J call TRBJ1-3; a possible D gene is TRBD1 (5 bases). This CDR3 spans 11 amino acids. CDR3: CGRGIGNTIYF. The CDR3 coding sequence is TGTGGTAGGGGAATCGGAAACACCATATATTTT.

The V gene is TRBV6-5, the J gene TRBJ2-5, with D possibly matching TRBD2 (5 bases). The CDR3 has 13 residues. V lost 0 bases, J lost 14 bases, and 16 bases lay in between. Germline CDR1 reads MNHEY; CDR2 reads SVGAGI. The CDR3 region has the DNA TGTGCCAGCAGTTACTCGGGTTCCGGGAAGGTCTACTTC. Translating gives CASSYSGSGKVYF.

In this sample, this clone turned up many times. V gene TRBV6-6 combines with J gene TRBJ2-7; D is perhaps TRBD1 (6 bases). There are 16 residues in the CDR3. Trimming cost V 3 bases and J 5 bases, with 20 bases left between them. Germline-derived CDR1 and CDR2 are MNHNY and SVGAGI (reference sequence). CDR3 region: CASSYPGTIPKDEQYF. CDR3 sequence (DNA): TGTGCCAGCAGTTATCCCGGGACAATCCCCAAGGACGAGCAGTACTTC.

V is TRBV2 and J is TRBJ2-7; D remains ambiguous. The CDR3 loop spans 14 amino acids. The V gene lost 4 bases and the J gene lost 2 bases, with 12 bases spanning the gap. Germline V gene sequence: CDR1 SNHLY, CDR2 FYNNEI. This CDR3 reads CASSGGIAPYEQYV. CDR3 bases: TGTGCCAGCAGTGGAGGTATAGCCCCCTACGAGCAGTACGTC.